This T cell receptor (beta chain) was identified during a study of T cell responses to AZD1222 COVID-19 vaccine. Study-level findings and limits: Spike was spanned by vaccine-associated CD4 TCRs, with dominance at 160-218 and 743-854. Without day 14 samples, only post-peak T cell repertoires were studied. Clonal diversity was possibly underestimated, and white British individuals and females predominated among donors. Close to half of all spike-specific TCRs reportedly target regions of the variants that are unmutated.

Clones were sequenced by immunoSEQ multiplex PCR, and TCRdb holds only the in-frame ones, with some missing. The sample holds around 150,000 clones, 94% seen once. In the case of this clone: The target antigen is unknown.

CDR3 length: 15 amino acids. The germline V gene has CDR1 SNHLY and CDR2 FYNNEI. Trimming removed 7 bases from V and 0 bases from J; junction bases left unmatched: 6. Here the sequenced sample was peripheral blood, taken 28 days after the second AZD1222 dose. The TCR sequence derives from an adult who received the AZD1222 COVID-19 vaccine. The V gene is TRBV2, the J gene TRBJ1-1; 9 bases match TRBD1. In nucleotides, the CDR3 is TGTGCCAGCAAGGGACAGGGCTTGGTGAACACTGAAGCTTTCTTT. Translated, it gives CASKGQGLVNTEAFF. Based on the CDR3 plus reference TRBV2 and TRBJ1-1, the full variable domain is EPEVTQTPSHQVTQMGQEVILRCVPISNHLYFYWYRQILGQKVEFLVSFYNNEISEKSEIFDDQFSVERPDGSNFTLKIRSTKLEDSAMYFCASKGQGLVNTEAFFGQGTRLTVV.